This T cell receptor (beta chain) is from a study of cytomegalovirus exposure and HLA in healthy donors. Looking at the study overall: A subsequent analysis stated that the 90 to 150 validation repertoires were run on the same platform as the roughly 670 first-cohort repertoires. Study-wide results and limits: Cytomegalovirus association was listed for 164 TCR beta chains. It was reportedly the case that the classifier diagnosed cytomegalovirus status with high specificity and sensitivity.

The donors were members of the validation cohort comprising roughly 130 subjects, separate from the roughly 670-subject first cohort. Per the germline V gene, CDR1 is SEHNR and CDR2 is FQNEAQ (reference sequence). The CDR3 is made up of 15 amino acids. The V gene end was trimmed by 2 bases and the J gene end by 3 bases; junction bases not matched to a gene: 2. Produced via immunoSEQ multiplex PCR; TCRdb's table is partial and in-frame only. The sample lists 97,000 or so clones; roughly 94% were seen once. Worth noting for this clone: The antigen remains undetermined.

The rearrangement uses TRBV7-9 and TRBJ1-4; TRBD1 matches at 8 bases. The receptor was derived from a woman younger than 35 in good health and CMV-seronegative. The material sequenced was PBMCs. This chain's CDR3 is CASSLHRGSNEKLFF. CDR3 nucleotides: TGTGCCAGCAGCTTACACAGGGGGTCTAATGAAAAACTGTTTTTT.